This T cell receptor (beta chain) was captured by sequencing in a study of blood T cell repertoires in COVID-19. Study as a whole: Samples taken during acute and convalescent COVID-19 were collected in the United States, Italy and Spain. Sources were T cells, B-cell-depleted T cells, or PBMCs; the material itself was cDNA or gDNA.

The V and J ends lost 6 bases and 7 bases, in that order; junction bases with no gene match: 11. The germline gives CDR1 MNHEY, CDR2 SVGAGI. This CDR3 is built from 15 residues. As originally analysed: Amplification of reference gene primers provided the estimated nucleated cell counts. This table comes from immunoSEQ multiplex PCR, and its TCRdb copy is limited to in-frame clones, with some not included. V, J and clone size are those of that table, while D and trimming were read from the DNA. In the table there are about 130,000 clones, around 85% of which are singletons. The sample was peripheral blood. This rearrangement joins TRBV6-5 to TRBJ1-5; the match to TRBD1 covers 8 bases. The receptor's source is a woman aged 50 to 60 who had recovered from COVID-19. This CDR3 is CASSKDREIKQPQHF. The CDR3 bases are TGTGCCAGCAGCAAGGACAGGGAGATCAAACAGCCCCAGCATTTT.